The clone carrying this T cell receptor (beta chain) was seen more than once but under ten times. Its antigen is currently unknown. Germline V CDR1 and CDR2: SQVTM, ANQGSEA. V was clipped by 4 bases and J by 7 bases, with 7 bases between them. This CDR3 has 10 residues. These data originate in a study of response to subunit inactivated influenza vaccine. TCRdb itself ran the RT-PCR reads through MiXCR, one entry per CDR3 protein. The table has hundreds of thousands of distinct CDR3 sequences, 15% to 18% seen once. General study findings and limits: Each seasonal influenza vaccination, the authors suggested, recruits few new T cells.

This TCR derives from a man aged 45-60 years who received an inactivated influenza vaccine. The rearrangement links TRBV29-1 to TRBJ1-1; no clear D. The input for sequencing was PBMCs from blood, taken 12 days after vaccination. This CDR3 reads CSVGEGEAFF. The DNA of the CDR3 is TGCAGCGTTGGAGAGGGTGAAGCTTTCTTT.